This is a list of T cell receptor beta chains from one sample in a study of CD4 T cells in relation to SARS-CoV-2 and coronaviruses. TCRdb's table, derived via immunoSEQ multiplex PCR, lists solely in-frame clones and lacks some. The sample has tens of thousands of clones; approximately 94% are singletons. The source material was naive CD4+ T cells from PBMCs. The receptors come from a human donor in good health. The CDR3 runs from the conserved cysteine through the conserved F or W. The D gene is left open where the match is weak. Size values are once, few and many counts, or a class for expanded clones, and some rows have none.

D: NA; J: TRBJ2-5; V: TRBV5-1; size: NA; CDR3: CASSLVSGEETQYF; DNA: TGCGCCAGCAGCTTGGTGTCGGGAGAAGAGACCCAGTACTTC
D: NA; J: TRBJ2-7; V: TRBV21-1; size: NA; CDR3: CASSKGPDRGAQYF; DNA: TGTGCCAGCAGCAAAGGCCCGGACAGGGGTGCGCAGTACTTC
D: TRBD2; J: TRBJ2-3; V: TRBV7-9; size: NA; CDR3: CASSLEASGGGRTDTQYF; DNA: TGTGCCAGCAGCTTAGAGGCTAGCGGGGGCGGGCGCACAGATACGCAGTATTTT
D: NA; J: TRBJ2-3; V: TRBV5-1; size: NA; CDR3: CASTRTLGVDTQYF; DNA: TGCGCCAGCACCCGGACCCTCGGCGTAGATACGCAGTATTTT
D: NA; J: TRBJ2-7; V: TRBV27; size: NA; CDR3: CASSLNPDGSYEQYF; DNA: TGTGCCAGCAGTTTAAACCCGGACGGCTCCTACGAGCAGTACTTC
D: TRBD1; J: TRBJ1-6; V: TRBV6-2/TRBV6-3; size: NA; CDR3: CASRPGQGGSNSPLHF; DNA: TGTGCCAGCAGACCTGGACAGGGAGGAAGCAATTCACCCCTCCACTTT
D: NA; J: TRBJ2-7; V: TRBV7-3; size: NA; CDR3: CASISINKGESYEQYF; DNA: TGTGCCAGCATCTCCATAAACAAGGGGGAATCCTACGAGCAGTACTTC
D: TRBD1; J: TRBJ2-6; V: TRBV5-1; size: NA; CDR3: CASSFDRGRGANVLTF; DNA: TGCGCCAGCAGCTTCGACAGGGGGCGAGGGGCCAACGTCCTGACTTTC
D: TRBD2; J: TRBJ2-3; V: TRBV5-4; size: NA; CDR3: CASRYGGRGPDTQYF; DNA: TGTGCCAGTCGATATGGCGGGAGAGGCCCAGATACGCAGTATTTT
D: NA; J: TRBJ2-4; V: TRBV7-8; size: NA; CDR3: CASSIGGLGNIQYF; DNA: TGTGCCAGCAGCATTGGGGGTTTGGGAAACATTCAGTACTTC
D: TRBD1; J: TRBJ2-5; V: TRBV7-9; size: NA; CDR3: CASSLRTGGETQYF; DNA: TGTGCCAGCAGCTTACGGACAGGGGGAGAGACCCAGTACTTC
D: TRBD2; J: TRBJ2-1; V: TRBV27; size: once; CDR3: CASSLLGSGIDNEQFF; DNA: TGTGCCAGCAGTTTATTAGGTAGCGGGATTGACAATGAGCAGTTCTTC
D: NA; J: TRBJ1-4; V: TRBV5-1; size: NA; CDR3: CASSLAGDEKLFF; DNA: TGCGCCAGCAGCTTGGCAGGGGATGAAAAACTGTTTTTT